The 28 T cell receptor beta chains reported below all come from one sample, sequenced in a study of blood T cell repertoires in COVID-19 (TCRdb year 2020). The method was the immunoSEQ multiplex PCR assay. As stored in TCRdb, this immuneACCESS dataset retains in-frame rearrangements with V and J assigned. A fraction of the clones does not appear; measured against another copy, unresolved V genes explain less than half of the discrepancy, and the remainder lacks a known reason. For this sample the table gives about 170,000 clones, of which 85% were detected only once. Approximately 8.1% of the sample comes from the top ten. Sequences were obtained from peripheral blood. Receptors were obtained from a woman older than 75 with COVID-19, enrolled during active disease.

DNA of the CDR3: TGTGCCAGCTCAGTGGACAGTGGAAACACCATATATTTT. Translated, it gives CASSVDSGNTIYF. The rearrangement joins TRBV18 to TRBJ1-3; perhaps TRBD1 as D (6 bases). CDR1 is KGHSH and CDR2 is LQKENI in the germline V gene. The CDR3 spans 13 residues. V was clipped by 5 bases and J by 3 bases, with 8 bases between them.

In DNA, the CDR3 is TGTGCCAGCAGCCCGTCCCGGGACAGGGGTAGTAGCAATCAGCCCCAGCATTTT. This gives the protein CASSPSRDRGSSNQPQHF. The chain has TRBV21-1 and TRBJ1-5; the table gives TRBD1 as D, unverified against the DNA. TRBV21-1 is a pseudogene locus. CDR3 length: 18 residues.

This clone appeared a few times. This rearrangement joins TRBV2 to TRBJ2-2; 9 bases align to TRBD2. CDR3 length: 14 residues. The germline gives CDR1 SNHLY, CDR2 FYNNEI. V trimming: 6 bases; J trimming: 5 bases; junction bases outside the gene matches: 4. The CDR3 DNA reads TGTGCCAGCAGAGGGACTAGCCCTACCGGGGAGCTGTTTTTT. Amino acids: CASRGTSPTGELFF.

The chain joins TRBV19 to TRBJ2-7; 10 bases match TRBD1. Per the germline V gene, CDR1 is LNHDA and CDR2 is SQIVND (reference sequence). Trimming at V came to 7 bases and at J to 7 bases, leaving 7 bases not matched to a gene. The CDR3 length is 13 residues. The CDR3 coding sequence is TGTGCCAGTATCCCCGGACAGGGGGGTGAGCAGTACTTC. Encoded protein: CASIPGQGGEQYF.

The chain has TRBV10-2 and TRBJ2-4; 10 nucleotides line up with TRBD2. Germline V gives CDR1 WSHSY, CDR2 SAAADI. The CDR3 spans 14 residues. Trimming took 11 bases from V and 5 from J; bases not matched to a gene: 9. The CDR3 region is CAGSGGATENIQYF. As DNA, the CDR3 is TGCGCCGGAAGCGGGGGGGCGACGGAAAACATTCAGTACTTC.

The sample holds a few counts of this clone. V and J are TRBV15 and TRBJ1-1, with TRBD1 matching 7 bases. The germline CDR1 and CDR2 sequences are LNHNV and YYDKDF (reference sequence). V gave up 7 bases and J gave up 7 bases; unmatched junction bases: 12. The CDR3 sequence is 14 residues long. The CDR3 sequence is CATTRDSKTVEAFF. CDR3 coding DNA: TGTGCCACCACCAGGGACAGTAAAACCGTTGAAGCTTTCTTT.

The V gene is TRBV5-4, the J gene TRBJ2-7, with TRBD2 identical over 8 bases. The CDR3 has 15 amino acids. Germline V gene lookup returns CDR1 SGHNT and CDR2 YYREEE (reference sequence). The J segment lost 4 bases and the V segment lost 2 bases, leaving 8 bases of the junction unmatched. CDR3: CASSFRLAGLYEQYF. CDR3 bases: TGTGCCAGCAGCTTTCGCCTAGCGGGCTTATACGAGCAGTACTTC.

The chain uses TRBV5-6 and TRBJ2-7, with 7 bases that match TRBD1. CDR1 is SGHDT, CDR2 YYEEEE, per germline. J gave up 5 bases and V 3 bases, and 2 bases lay outside the gene matches. The CDR3 sequence is 12 residues long. The CDR3 DNA follows: TGTGCCAGCAGCTGGACAGGAAACGAGCAGTACTTC. Translated: CASSWTGNEQYF.

The V call is TRBV18, the J call TRBJ1-5, with D possibly matching TRBD1 (6 bases). Trimming shortened V by 4 bases and J by 6 bases, and 19 bases separated the two germline ends. Germline lookup yields CDR1 KGHSH and CDR2 LQKENI. CDR3 length equals 16 residues. The chain's CDR3 is CASSLAGTQNVQPQHF. CDR3 nucleotides: TGTGCCAGCTCACTCGCCGGGACACAGAACGTTCAGCCCCAGCATTTT.

This chain links TRBV18 with TRBJ2-7; D is unclear. The germline V and J ends were trimmed by 6 bases and 6 bases, with 12 bases remaining between them. This CDR3 has 12 amino acids. The V gene's germline CDR1 is KGHSH and CDR2 LQKENI. CDR3 residues: CASSQLGVEQYF. DNA of the CDR3: TGTGCCAGCTCTCAGCTAGGTGTCGAGCAGTACTTC. Looking up the rest from reference TRBV18 and TRBJ2-7 gives the full variable domain: NAGVMQNPRHLVRRRGQEARLRCSPMKGHSHVYWYRQLPEEGLKFMVYLQKENIIDESGMPKERFSAEFPKEGPSILRIQQVVRGDSAAYFCASSQLGVEQYFGPGTRLTVT.

The V gene is TRBV28, the J gene TRBJ1-2; D is perhaps TRBD1 (5 bases). V was pared by 6 bases and J by 4 bases, with 12 bases between. The germline V gene has CDR1 MDHEN and CDR2 SYDVKM. The CDR3 runs to 13 residues. This CDR3 is CASSPPGGYGYTF. CDR3 sequence (DNA): TGTGCCAGCAGCCCTCCCGGGGGCTATGGCTACACCTTC.

V gene TRBV5-1 combines with J gene TRBJ2-7; D is possibly TRBD1 (6 bases). The CDR3 sequence is 14 residues long. Germline lookup yields CDR1 SGHRS and CDR2 YFSETQ. V was cut by 4 bases and J by 2 bases, with 13 bases left in between. CDR3 DNA: TGCGCCAGCAGCGGTACAGGGCTCACCTACGAGCAGTACTTC. Protein sequence: CASSGTGLTYEQYF.

This rearrangement joins TRBV11-2 to TRBJ2-7; D perhaps matches TRBD1 (7 bases). V was pared by 0 bases and J by 10 bases, with 22 bases between. The CDR3 totals 16 residues. Germline CDR1 is SGHAT and CDR2 is FQNNGV. The CDR3 loop reads CASSLDPFGRGVPQYF. The DNA of the CDR3 is TGTGCCAGCAGCTTAGATCCTTTCGGCAGGGGGGTTCCCCAGTACTTC. Supplemented by reference TRBV11-2 and TRBJ2-7, the full variable domain reads EAGVAQSPRYKIIEKRQSVAFWCNPISGHATLYWYQQILGQGPKLLIQFQNNGVVDDSQLPKDRFSAERLKGVDSTLKIQPAKLEDSAVYLCASSLDPFGRGVPQYFGPGTRLTVT.

CDR3 protein: CASSFSRGDTQYF. The CDR3 DNA follows: TGTGCCAGCAGTTTCAGCAGGGGGGATACGCAGTATTTT. The chain links TRBV12-3 or TRBV12-4 to TRBJ2-3; TRBD1 matches 7 bases. The trim removed 3 bases at V and 6 bases at J, leaving 3 bases unmatched. The CDR3 has 13 amino acids.

In its sample, this clone was seen once. V usage is TRBV9 and J usage is TRBJ1-3; a possible D gene is TRBD1 (6 bases). The germline V gene encodes CDR1 SGDLS and CDR2 YYNGEE. The CDR3 has 15 residues. V lost 3 bases to trimming and J lost 4 bases, with 14 bases between them. The CDR3 region has the DNA TGTGCCAGCAGCGGCTCAGGGGACTACGGAAACACCATATATTTT. Translating gives CASSGSGDYGNTIYF.

The V call is TRBV11-2, the J call TRBJ1-3; D may be TRBD1 (5 bases). V was clipped by 3 bases and J by 0 bases, with 12 bases between them. The germline gives CDR1 SGHAT, CDR2 FQNNGV. The CDR3 has 16 residues. The CDR3 loop reads CASSLTDQGSGNTIYF. The CDR3 region has the DNA TGTGCCAGCAGCTTGACCGACCAGGGCTCTGGAAACACCATATATTTT.

The CDR3 DNA reads as TGTGCCAGCAGCTTGGCCGCGCAGGGGACTACCTATGGCTACACCTTC. The encoded protein is CASSLAAQGTTYGYTF. The chain carries TRBV5-6 and TRBJ1-2; D might be TRBD1 (6 bases). CDR1 and CDR2 from the germline V gene are SGHDT and YYEEEE. The CDR3 extends over 16 amino acids. V was pared by 0 bases and J by 4 bases, with 16 bases between.

V gene TRBV27 combines with J gene TRBJ2-1; TRBD2 matches at 12 bases. CDR3 length equals 20 residues. CDR1 and CDR2 (germline): MNHEY, SMNVEV (reference sequence). The junction had 23 bases not matched to a gene; V was cut back by 5 bases and J by 9 bases. CDR3 loop: CASSPPGLAGLGPFKAEQFF. The CDR3 DNA follows: TGTGCCAGCAGTCCGCCGGGACTAGCGGGCCTTGGGCCTTTTAAGGCTGAGCAGTTCTTC.

The chain has TRBV5-5 and TRBJ1-6; D not resolved. Germline V gives CDR1 SGHKS, CDR2 YYEKEE (reference sequence). CDR3 length equals 13 residues. Trimming shortened V by 0 bases and J by 15 bases, and 13 bases separated the two germline ends. The CDR3 DNA sequence: TGTGCCAGCAGCTTGGACAGAAGGTCTAACCTCCACTTT. Protein product: CASSLDRRSNLHF.

The count of this clone is one. V and J are TRBV5-1 and TRBJ2-3; TRBD1 matches 7 bases. The CDR3 spans 14 residues. Germline CDR1 and CDR2: SGHRS and YFSETQ. The junction had 5 bases not matched to a gene; V was cut back by 3 bases and J by 4 bases. In DNA form, the CDR3 reads TGCGCCAGCAGCTACGGGACAGTCGCAGATACGCAGTATTTT. Translation: CASSYGTVADTQYF.

The V call is TRBV7-2, the J call TRBJ1-4, with 8 bases matching TRBD1. The germline V gene encodes CDR1 SGHTA and CDR2 FQGNSA. The CDR3 length is 15 residues. V lost 3 bases and J lost 4; bases outside the gene matches: 4. The CDR3 nucleotides read TGTGCCAGCAGCTTCCAGGGGGCGAATAATGAAAAACTGTTTTTT. Its protein is CASSFQGANNEKLFF.

The rearrangement joins TRBV28 to TRBJ1-1, with D possibly TRBD1 on 5 matching bases. This CDR3 is built from 16 residues. V shed 2 bases and J shed 5 bases, with 18 bases lying between them. Germline CDR1 is MDHEN and CDR2 is SYDVKM. This CDR3 is CASSLTPGTGETEAFF. CDR3 DNA sequence: TGTGCCAGCAGTTTAACGCCAGGGACGGGAGAAACTGAAGCTTTCTTT.

The rearrangement joins TRBV7-8 to TRBJ1-3; tentative D call: TRBD1 (5 bases). CDR3 length equals 16 residues. Germline V CDR1 and CDR2: SGHVS, FQNEAQ. V was shortened by 2 bases and J by 2 bases, with 13 bases between the two germline ends. The CDR3 DNA follows: TGTGCCAGCAGCTTAATGTCGGGGGGGACTGGAAACACCATATATTTT. Protein: CASSLMSGGTGNTIYF.

This rearrangement joins TRBV5-6 to TRBJ1-6; D possibly corresponds to TRBD1 (6 bases). The germline V gene encodes CDR1 SGHDT and CDR2 YYEEEE. V was cut by 3 bases and J by 13 bases, with 17 bases left in between. The CDR3 is 14 amino acids. The CDR3 coding sequence is TGTGCCAGCAGCTCCTACAAACAGGGATCTCCCCTCCACTTT. It encodes CASSSYKQGSPLHF.

V gene TRBV6-5 combines with J gene TRBJ1-1; 10 nucleotides align to TRBD1. The junction had 5 bases not matched to a gene; V was cut back by 6 bases and J by 10 bases. CDR1 is MNHEY, CDR2 SVGAGI, per germline. The CDR3 is made up of 12 amino acids. CDR3 DNA sequence: TGTGCCAGCAGACCTCGGACAGGGGGAGCTTTCTTT. This encodes CASRPRTGGAFF.

This clone was observed once. V is TRBV6-1 and J is TRBJ1-1, with 7 bases identical to TRBD1. Germline lookup yields CDR1 MNHNS and CDR2 SASEGT. This CDR3 spans 13 amino acids. V was clipped by 5 bases and J by 3 bases; unmatched bases: 3. The CDR3 DNA follows: TGTGCCAGCAGTTCCGACAGGGACACTGAAGCTTTCTTT. It translates to CASSSDRDTEAFF.

The chain combines TRBV6-2 or TRBV6-3 with TRBJ2-2, with D perhaps matching TRBD2 (7 bases). Germline CDR1 reads MNHEY; CDR2 reads SVGEGT. V lost 2 bases, J lost 2 bases, and 15 bases lay in between. This CDR3 comprises 17 residues. The DNA for the CDR3 is TGTGCCAGCAGTTACGAGGGGGGGACACTAAACACCGGGGAGCTGTTTTTT. This codes for CASSYEGGTLNTGELFF.

This rearrangement joins TRBV2 to TRBJ1-1, with TRBD1 matching over 8 bases. Trimming cost V 4 bases and J 4 bases; bases outside gene matches: 2. In germline, CDR1 is SNHLY, CDR2 FYNNEI. The CDR3 length is 13 residues. The chain's CDR3 is CASSVTGGTEAFF. The CDR3 DNA sequence: TGTGCCAGCAGTGTAACAGGGGGCACTGAAGCTTTCTTT.